Sequencing of this T cell receptor (beta chain) was carried out in a study of CD4+ T cells in melanoma. Germline lookup yields CDR1 MNHNY and CDR2 SVGAGI (reference sequence). This CDR3 has 14 residues. After removal of 2 bases from V and 4 bases from J, the junction contained 5 bases not matched to a gene. This table comes from immunoSEQ multiplex PCR, and its TCRdb copy is limited to in-frame clones, with some not included. In the table there are about 11,000 clones, 60% to 75% of which are singletons. The specimen sequenced was cells from a culture (not recorded whether cultured in vitro). The sequence derives from a human donor with melanoma. This chain uses TRBV6-6 with TRBJ2-7; 7 bases match TRBD1. Written as DNA, the CDR3 is TGTGCCAGCAGTTACAGGGACAGCATTTACGAGCAGTACTTC. This gives the protein CASSYRDSIYEQYF.